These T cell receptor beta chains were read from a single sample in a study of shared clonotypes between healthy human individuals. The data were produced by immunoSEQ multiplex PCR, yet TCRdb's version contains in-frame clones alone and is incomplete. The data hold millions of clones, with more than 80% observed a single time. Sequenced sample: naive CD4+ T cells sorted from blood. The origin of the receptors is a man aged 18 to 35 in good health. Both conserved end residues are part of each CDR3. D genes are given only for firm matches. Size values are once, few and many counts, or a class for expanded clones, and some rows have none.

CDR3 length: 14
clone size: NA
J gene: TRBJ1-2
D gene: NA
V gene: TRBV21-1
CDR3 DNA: TGTGCCAGCACCCATAGGCCCCCAGACTATGGCTACACCTTC
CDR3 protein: CASTHRPPDYGYTF

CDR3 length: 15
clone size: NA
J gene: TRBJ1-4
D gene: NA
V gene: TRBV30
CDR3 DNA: TGTGCCTGGAGTCGGGGAGGGTCCATACGGGAAAAACTGTTTTTT
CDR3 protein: CAWSRGGSIREKLFF

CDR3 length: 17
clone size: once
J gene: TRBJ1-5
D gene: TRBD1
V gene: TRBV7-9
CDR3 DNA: TGTGCCAGCAGCACCGGGACAGGTTCCTATAGCAATCAGCCCCAGCATTTT
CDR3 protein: CASSTGTGSYSNQPQHF

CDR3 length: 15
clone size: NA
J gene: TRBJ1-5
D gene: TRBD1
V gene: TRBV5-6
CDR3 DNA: TGTGCCAGCAGCACTCGGACAGGGACGAAGCAGCCCCAGCATTTT
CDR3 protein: CASSTRTGTKQPQHF

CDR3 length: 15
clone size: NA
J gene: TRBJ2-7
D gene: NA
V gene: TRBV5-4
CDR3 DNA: TGTGCCAGCAGCGATTACTCGAGCAGCTCCTACGAGCAGTACTTC
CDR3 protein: CASSDYSSSSYEQYF

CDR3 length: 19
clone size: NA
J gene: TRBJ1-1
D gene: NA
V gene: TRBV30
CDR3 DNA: TGTGCCTGGAGTGTTGTAAATAGTTTAGGCCCCCTAGGGTACACTGAAGCTTTCTTT
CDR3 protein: CAWSVVNSLGPLGYTEAFF

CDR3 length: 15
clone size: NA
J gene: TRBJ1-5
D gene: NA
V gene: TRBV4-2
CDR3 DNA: TGTGCCAGCAGCCAAGATAGGCCAGGGCGGCAGCCCCAGCATTTT
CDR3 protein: CASSQDRPGRQPQHF

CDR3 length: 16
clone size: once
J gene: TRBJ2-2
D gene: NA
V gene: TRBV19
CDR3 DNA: TGTGCCAGTAGTATCCAACCGGACAGTTCAACCGGGGAGCTGTTTTTT
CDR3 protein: CASSIQPDSSTGELFF

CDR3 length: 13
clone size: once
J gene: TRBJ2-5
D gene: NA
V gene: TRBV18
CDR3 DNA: TGTGCCAGCTCCCCCGCCGGGGGTGAGACCCAGTACTTC
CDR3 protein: CASSPAGGETQYF

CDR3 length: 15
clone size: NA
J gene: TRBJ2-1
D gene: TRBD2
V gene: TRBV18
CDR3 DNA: TGTGCCAGCTCACCGAGGAATAGCGGGGCGAATGAGCAGTTCTTC
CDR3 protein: CASSPRNSGANEQFF

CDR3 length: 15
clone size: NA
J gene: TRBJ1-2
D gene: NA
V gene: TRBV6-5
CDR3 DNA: TGTGCCAGCAGTTACTCGCCAGGGATGGCCTATGGCTACACCTTC
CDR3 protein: CASSYSPGMAYGYTF

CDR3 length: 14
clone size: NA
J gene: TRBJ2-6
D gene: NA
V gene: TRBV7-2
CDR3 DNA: TGTGCCAGCAAGGGAGTCTCTGGGGCCAACGTCCTGACTTTC
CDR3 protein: CASKGVSGANVLTF

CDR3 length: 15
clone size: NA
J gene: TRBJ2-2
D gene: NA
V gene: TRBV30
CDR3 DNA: TGTGCCTGGAGTCGGAAAGGGGCTTCCACCGGGGAGCTGTTTTTT
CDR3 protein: CAWSRKGASTGELFF

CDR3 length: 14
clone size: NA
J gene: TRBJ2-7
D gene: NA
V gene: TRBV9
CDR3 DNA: TGTGCCAGCAGCGCAATAGGGGTCGGCTACGAGCAGTACTTC
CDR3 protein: CASSAIGVGYEQYF

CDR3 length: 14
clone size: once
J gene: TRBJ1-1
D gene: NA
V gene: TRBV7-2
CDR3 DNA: TGTGCCAGCAGCTCATGGAACGGGGATCCTGAAGCTTTCTTT
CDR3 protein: CASSSWNGDPEAFF

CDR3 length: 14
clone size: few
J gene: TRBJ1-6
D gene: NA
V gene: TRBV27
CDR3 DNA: TGTGCCAGCAGTTTACAGGGCGGTGGATCACCCCTCCACTTT
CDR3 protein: CASSLQGGGSPLHF

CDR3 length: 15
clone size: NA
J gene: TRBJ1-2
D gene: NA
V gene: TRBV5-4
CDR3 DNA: TGTGCCAGCAGCCCAGATGGAGCGGGCAACTATGGCTACACCTTC
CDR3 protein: CASSPDGAGNYGYTF

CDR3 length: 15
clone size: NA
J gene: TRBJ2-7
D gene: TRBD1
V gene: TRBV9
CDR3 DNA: TGTGCCAGCAGCGTAGGAGGGACAGGGTCCCACGAGCAGTACTTC
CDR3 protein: CASSVGGTGSHEQYF

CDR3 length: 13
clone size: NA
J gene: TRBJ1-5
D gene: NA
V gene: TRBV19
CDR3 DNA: TGTGCCAGTAGCACAAGGGGACCCCAGCCCCAGCATTTT
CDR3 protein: CASSTRGPQPQHF

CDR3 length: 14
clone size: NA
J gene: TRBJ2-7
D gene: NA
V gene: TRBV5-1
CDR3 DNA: TGCGCCAGCAGCATAAACAGGGCTCCATACGAGCAGTACTTC
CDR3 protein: CASSINRAPYEQYF

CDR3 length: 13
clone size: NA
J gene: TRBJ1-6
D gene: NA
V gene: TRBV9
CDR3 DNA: TGTGCCAGCAGCCCCGGTCCCAATTCACCCCTCCACTTT
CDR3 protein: CASSPGPNSPLHF

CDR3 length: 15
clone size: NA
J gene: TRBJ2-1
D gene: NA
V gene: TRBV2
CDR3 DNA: TGTGCCAGCAGTGAGCAAGGTCAGGCCGTCAATGAGCAGTTCTTC
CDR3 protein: CASSEQGQAVNEQFF

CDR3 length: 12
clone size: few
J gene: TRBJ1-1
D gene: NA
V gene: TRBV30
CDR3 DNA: TGTGCCTGGAGTGTAAGTAGGACTGAAGCTTTCTTT
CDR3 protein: CAWSVSRTEAFF

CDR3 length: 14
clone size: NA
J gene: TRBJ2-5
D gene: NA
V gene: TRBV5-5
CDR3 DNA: TGTGCCAGCGGGACAGGACCCGGGAGGGAGACCCAGTACTTC
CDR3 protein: CASGTGPGRETQYF

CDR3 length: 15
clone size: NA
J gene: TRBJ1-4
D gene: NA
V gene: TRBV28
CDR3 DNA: TGTGCCAGCAGGGGGGACGGTTACCATACCGAAAAACTGTTTTTT
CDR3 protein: CASRGDGYHTEKLFF

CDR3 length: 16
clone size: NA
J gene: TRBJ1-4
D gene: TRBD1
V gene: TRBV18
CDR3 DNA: TGTGCCAGCTCACCTCCCGGACAGGGGGCGGGTGAAAAACTGTTTTTT
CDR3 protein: CASSPPGQGAGEKLFF

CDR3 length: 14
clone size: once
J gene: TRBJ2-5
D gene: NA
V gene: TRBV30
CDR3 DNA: TGTGCCTGGAGTTTTACCGCCAGCGGGGAGACCCAGTACTTC
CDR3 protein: CAWSFTASGETQYF

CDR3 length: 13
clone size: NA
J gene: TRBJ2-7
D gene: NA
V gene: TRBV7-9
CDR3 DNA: TGTGCCAGCAGCAAGAATCAGGTGCACGAGCAGTACTTC
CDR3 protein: CASSKNQVHEQYF

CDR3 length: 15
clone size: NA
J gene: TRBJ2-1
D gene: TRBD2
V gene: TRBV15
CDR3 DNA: TGTGCCACCAGCAGAGCAAGCGGGAGTCACAATGAGCAGTTCTTC
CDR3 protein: CATSRASGSHNEQFF

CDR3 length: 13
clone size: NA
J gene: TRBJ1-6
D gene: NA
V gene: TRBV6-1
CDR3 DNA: TGTGCCAGCAGTGACATAAGGGATTCACCCCTCCACTTT
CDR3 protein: CASSDIRDSPLHF

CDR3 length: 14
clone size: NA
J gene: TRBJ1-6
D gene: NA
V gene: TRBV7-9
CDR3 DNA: TGTGCCAGCAGCCAGGACAGCCTGGCGTCACCCCTCCACTTT
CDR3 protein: CASSQDSLASPLHF

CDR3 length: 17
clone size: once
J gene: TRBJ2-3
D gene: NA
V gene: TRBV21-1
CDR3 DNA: TGTGCCAGCAGCAAACCCCAGGCGGCGGCAGGCTGGGATACGCAGTATTTT
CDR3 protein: CASSKPQAAAGWDTQYF

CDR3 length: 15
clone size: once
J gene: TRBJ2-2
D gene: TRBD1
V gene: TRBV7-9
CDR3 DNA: TGTGCCAGCAGGACAACAGGGGAGAACACCGGGGAGCTGTTTTTT
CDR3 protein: CASRTTGENTGELFF

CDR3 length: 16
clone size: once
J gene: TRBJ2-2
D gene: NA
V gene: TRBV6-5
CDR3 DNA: TGTGCCAGCAGTTACTCTACAGGGTCGAACACCGGGGAGCTGTTTTTT
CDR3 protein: CASSYSTGSNTGELFF

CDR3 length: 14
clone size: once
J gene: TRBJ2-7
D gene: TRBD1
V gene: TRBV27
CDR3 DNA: TGTGCCAGCACCGGGACAGGGGACTCCTACGAGCAGTACTTC
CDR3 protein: CASTGTGDSYEQYF

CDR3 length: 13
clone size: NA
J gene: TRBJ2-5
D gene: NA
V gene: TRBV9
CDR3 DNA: TGTGCCAGCAGCGCCTTCACGGCAACGGACCAGTACTTC
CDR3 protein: CASSAFTATDQYF

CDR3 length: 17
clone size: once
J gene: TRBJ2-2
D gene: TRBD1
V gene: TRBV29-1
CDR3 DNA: TGCAGCGCGCAGTGGACAGGGAAAAACCCGAACACCGGGGAGCTGTTTTTT
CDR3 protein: CSAQWTGKNPNTGELFF

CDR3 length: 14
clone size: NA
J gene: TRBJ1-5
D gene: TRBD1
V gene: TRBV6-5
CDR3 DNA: TGTGCCAGCAGTTACGGTACAGGGGATCAGCCCCAGCATTTT
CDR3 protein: CASSYGTGDQPQHF

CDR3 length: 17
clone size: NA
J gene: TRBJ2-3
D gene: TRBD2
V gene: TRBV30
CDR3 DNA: TGTGCCTGGAGTGCGGCTTACGGGACTAGCGGCACAGATACGCAGTATTTT
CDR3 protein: CAWSAAYGTSGTDTQYF

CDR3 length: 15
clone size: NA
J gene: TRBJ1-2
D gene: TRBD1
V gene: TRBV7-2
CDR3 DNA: TGTGCCAGCAGCTTAGTAGGGACAGGGGGCCCTGGCTACACCTTC
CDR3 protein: CASSLVGTGGPGYTF

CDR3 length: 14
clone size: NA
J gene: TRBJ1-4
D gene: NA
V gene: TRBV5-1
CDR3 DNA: TGCGCCAGCAGCTTGGGGAGAACTAATGAAAAACTGTTTTTT
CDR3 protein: CASSLGRTNEKLFF

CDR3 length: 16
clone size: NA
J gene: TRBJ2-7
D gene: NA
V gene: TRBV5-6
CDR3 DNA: TGTGCCAGCAGCTCCTGGGGGGCAGGGTACTCCTACGAGCAGTACTTC
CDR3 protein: CASSSWGAGYSYEQYF

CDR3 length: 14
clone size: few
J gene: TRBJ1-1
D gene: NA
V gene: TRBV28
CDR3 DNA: TGTGCCAGCAGCCCACCTCCAGGGGCGACTGAAGCTTTCTTT
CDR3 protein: CASSPPPGATEAFF

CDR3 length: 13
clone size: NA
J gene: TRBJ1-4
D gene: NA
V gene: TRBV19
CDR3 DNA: TGTGCCAGTAGTATGGTCGGCGGGGAAAAACTGTTTTTT
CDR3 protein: CASSMVGGEKLFF